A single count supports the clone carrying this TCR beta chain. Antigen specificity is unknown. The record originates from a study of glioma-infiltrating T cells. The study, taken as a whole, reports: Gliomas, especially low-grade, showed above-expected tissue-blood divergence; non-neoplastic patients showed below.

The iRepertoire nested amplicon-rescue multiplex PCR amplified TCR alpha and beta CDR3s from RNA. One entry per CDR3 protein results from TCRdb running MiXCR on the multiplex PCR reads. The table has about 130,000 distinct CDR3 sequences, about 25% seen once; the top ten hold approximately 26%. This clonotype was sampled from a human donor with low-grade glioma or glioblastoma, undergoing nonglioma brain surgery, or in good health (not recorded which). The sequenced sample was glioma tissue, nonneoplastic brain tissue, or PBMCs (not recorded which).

The DNA of the CDR3 is TGTGCCAGCTCACAAACAAAAGACAGGGGGCTGGCCGCGGGCACAGATACGCAGTATTTT. It specifies CASSQTKDRGLAAGTDTQYF. The genes are TRBV18 and TRBJ2-3, with 10 bases fitting TRBD1. Germline loops: CDR1 KGHSH, CDR2 LQKENI. CDR3 length equals 20 residues. The V gene end was trimmed by 4 bases and the J gene end by 1 base; junction bases not matched to a gene: 17.